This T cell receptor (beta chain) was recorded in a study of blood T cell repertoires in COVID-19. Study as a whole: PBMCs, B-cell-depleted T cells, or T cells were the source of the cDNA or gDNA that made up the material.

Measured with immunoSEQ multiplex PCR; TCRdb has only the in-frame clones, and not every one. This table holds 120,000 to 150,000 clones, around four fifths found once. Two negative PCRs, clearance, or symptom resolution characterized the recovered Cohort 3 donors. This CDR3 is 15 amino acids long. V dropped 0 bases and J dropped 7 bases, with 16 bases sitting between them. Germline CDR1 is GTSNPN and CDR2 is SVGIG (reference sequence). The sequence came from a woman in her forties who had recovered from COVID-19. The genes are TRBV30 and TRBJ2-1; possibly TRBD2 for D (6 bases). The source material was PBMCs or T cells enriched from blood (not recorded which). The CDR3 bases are TGTGCCTGGAGTGTATGGCGGGGCCCCCAGAATGAGCAGTTCTTC. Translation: CAWSVWRGPQNEQFF.